These 15 T cell receptor beta chains were all obtained from the same sample, sequenced in a study of OX40 agonist ivuxolimab in advanced cancers. The protocol was immunoSEQ multiplex PCR, while the TCRdb copy is restricted to in-frame clones and leaves out a portion. The sample includes some 57,000 clones, around 90% seen only once; the top ten take roughly 4.4%. Specimen: CD4+ or CD8+ T cells sorted from blood, collected in a trial of the OX40 agonist ivuxolimab. These receptor sequences come from an adult with an advanced solid tumor such as melanoma, head and neck, liver or kidney cancer.

The V and J genes are TRBV15 and TRBJ1-1; D not resolved. V was cut by 1 base and J by 1 base, with 7 bases left in between. CDR1 LNHNV and CDR2 YYDKDF come from the germline V gene (reference sequence). The CDR3 contains 14 residues. CDR3 region: CATSRGSANTEAFF. CDR3 sequence (DNA): TGTGCCACCAGCAGAGGCTCCGCGAACACTGAAGCTTTCTTT.

This clone was detected once. The chain has TRBV5-1 and TRBJ2-3, with D possibly matching TRBD1 (5 bases). The ends were cut back, 3 bases at V and 6 bases at J, with 11 bases in the middle. Germline V gene lookup returns CDR1 SGHRS and CDR2 YFSETQ. The length of the CDR3 is 13 residues. The CDR3 DNA is TGCGCCAGCAGCTCAGGGCAGTTGGATACGCAGTATTTT. As protein: CASSSGQLDTQYF.

This clone came up a few times. The chain carries TRBV10-1 and TRBJ2-4; D is ambiguous. V dropped 3 bases and J dropped 0 bases, with 6 bases sitting between them. There are 14 residues in the CDR3. CDR1 and CDR2 (germline): WNHNN, SYGVQD (reference sequence). The CDR3 DNA reads TGCGCCAGCAGTGACACCTTAGCCAAAAACATTCAGTACTTC. Encoded protein: CASSDTLAKNIQYF.

The chain couples TRBV19 to TRBJ2-4; D uncertain. The CDR3 sequence is 12 residues long. V shed 3 bases and J shed 2 bases, with 2 bases lying between them. Germline V gene lookup returns CDR1 LNHDA and CDR2 SQIVND (reference sequence). Here the CDR3 DNA reads TGTGCCAGTAGTATCACCAAAAACATTCAGTACTTC. Translating it yields CASSITKNIQYF.

In its sample, this clone was seen once. V gene TRBV2 combines with J gene TRBJ1-5, with D possibly TRBD1 on 6 matching bases. This CDR3 contains 15 residues. Trimming took off 1 base at V and 6 bases at J, with 13 bases between the two ends. Germline V CDR1 and CDR2: SNHLY, FYNNEI. DNA for the CDR3: TGTGCCAGCAGTGAAGGACAGGTAGTCCGTCAGCCCCAGCATTTT. This translates into CASSEGQVVRQPQHF.

This clone was seen a single time. The chain recombines TRBV11-3 with TRBJ2-1; D gene unclear. V was clipped by 7 bases and J by 7 bases, with 8 bases between them. The CDR3 covers 11 residues. In germline, CDR1 is SGHNT, CDR2 YENEEA. The chain's CDR3 is CASMAGNEQFF. CDR3 DNA: TGTGCCAGCATGGCTGGGAATGAGCAGTTCTTC.

The chain couples TRBV5-1 to TRBJ1-4; D might be TRBD1 (5 bases). V was cut by 4 bases and J by 4 bases, with 14 bases left in between. This CDR3 is 15 amino acids long. Germline values: CDR1 SGHRS, CDR2 YFSETQ. The CDR3 here is CASSVTATINEKLFF. CDR3 coding DNA: TGCGCCAGCAGCGTGACAGCTACTATTAATGAAAAACTGTTTTTT.

The chain employs TRBV5-6 and TRBJ2-1; TRBD1 might be the D (5 bases). In germline, CDR1 is SGHDT, CDR2 YYEEEE. CDR3 length: 15 residues. V was shortened by 3 bases and J by 0 bases, with 10 bases between the two germline ends. DNA for the CDR3: TGTGCCAGCAGCTATGGGGCGAGCTCCTACAATGAGCAGTTCTTC. Protein product: CASSYGASSYNEQFF. The full variable domain, rest sourced from reference TRBV5-6 and TRBJ2-1, is DAGVTQSPTHLIKTRGQQVTLRCSPKSGHDTVSWYQQALGQGPQFIFQYYEEEERQRGNFPDRFSGHQFPNYSSELNVNALLLGDSALYLCASSYGASSYNEQFFGPGTRLTVL.

This chain connects TRBV6-4 to TRBJ2-2, with D possibly matching TRBD2 (6 bases). Germline CDR1 and CDR2: MRHNA and SNTAGT. V lost 6 bases to trimming and J lost 6 bases, with 14 bases between them. The CDR3 sequence is 14 residues long. The CDR3 DNA reads as TGTGCCAGCAGCAGCATGGGCGGGGCCGGGGAGCTGTTTTTT. Protein sequence: CASSSMGGAGELFF.

In nucleotides, the CDR3 is TGTGCCAGCAGTCAGTACAGGGGGCGTTTGATGAACACTGAAGCTTTCTTT. It translates to CASSQYRGRLMNTEAFF. This chain joins TRBV27 and TRBJ1-1; 9 bases fit TRBD1. With 5 bases clipped from V and 0 bases from J, the junction kept 10 bases outside the gene matches. Germline CDR1 and CDR2: MNHEY and SMNVEV (reference sequence). CDR3 length: 17 amino acids.

V usage is TRBV11-2 and J usage is TRBJ1-1; D call uncertain. The CDR3 contains 11 residues. Looked up from germline, CDR1 is SGHAT and CDR2 is FQNNGV. V dropped 1 base and J dropped 7 bases, with 4 bases sitting between them. DNA of the CDR3: TGTGCCAGCAGCTTAGCAGTTGAAGCTTTCTTT. This encodes CASSLAVEAFF. Based on the CDR3 plus reference TRBV11-2 and TRBJ1-1, the full variable domain is EAGVAQSPRYKIIEKRQSVAFWCNPISGHATLYWYQQILGQGPKLLIQFQNNGVVDDSQLPKDRFSAERLKGVDSTLKIQPAKLEDSAVYLCASSLAVEAFFGQGTRLTVV.

The chain has TRBV30 and TRBJ2-1; TRBD1 aligns across 10 bases. The CDR3 runs to 15 residues. CDR1 and CDR2 from the germline V gene are GTSNPN and SVGIG (reference sequence). V trimming: 4 bases; J trimming: 7 bases; junction bases outside the gene matches: 10. CDR3 nucleotides: TGTGCCTGGATCTCCCGGGACAGGGGAGGGAATGAGCAGTTCTTC. Amino acids: CAWISRDRGGNEQFF.

This clone is a singleton in its sample. V is TRBV6-6 and J is TRBJ2-7; D may be TRBD2 (5 bases). Germline V lookup: CDR1 MNHNY, CDR2 SVGAGI (reference sequence). The CDR3 length is 13 residues. The V and J ends lost 10 bases and 3 bases respectively, with 16 bases between them. The DNA of the CDR3 is TGTGCCACGGCTAAGACCGGACTCTACGAGCAGTACTTC. Translating it yields CATAKTGLYEQYF.

The chain is built from TRBV2 and TRBJ1-2; D might be TRBD1 (5 bases). V lost 6 bases, J lost 2 bases, and 10 bases lay in between. The CDR3 loop spans 13 amino acids. CDR1 is SNHLY and CDR2 is FYNNEI in the germline V gene. The CDR3 nucleotides are TGTGCCAGCAGAGGGGTTTCGAACTATGGCTACACCTTC. Its translation is CASRGVSNYGYTF.

The chain combines TRBV7-8 with TRBJ2-5; D is undetermined. The CDR3 is made up of 15 amino acids. Trimming took 3 bases from V and 0 from J, leaving 11 bases between them. Germline V gene lookup returns CDR1 SGHVS and CDR2 FQNEAQ. CDR3 sequence: CASSLARYDQETQYF. The CDR3 nucleotides are TGTGCCAGCAGCTTGGCTAGATATGACCAAGAGACCCAGTACTTC.